Below are 5 T cell receptor beta chains sequenced from a single sample in a study of tumor-infiltrating lymphocytes in localized non-small cell lung cancer. Repertoires were generated with immunoSEQ multiplex PCR, while TCRdb's copy carries only in-frame clones and drops some. The table has 14,000 to 15,000 clones, roughly 79% seen once. The sequencing input was lung tumor tissue. Receptors were obtained from a human donor with non-small cell lung cancer.

This clone was seen a handful of times. The chain joins TRBV11-2 to TRBJ2-4; unclear D gene. Germline lookup yields CDR1 SGHAT and CDR2 FQNNGV. The V end lost 0 bases, the J end lost 0 bases, and 6 bases lay between the germline ends. This CDR3 is 15 amino acids long. CDR3 loop: CASSLDVVAKNIQYF. The CDR3 bases are TGTGCCAGCAGCTTAGATGTGGTAGCCAAAAACATTCAGTACTTC. Full variable domain (outside the CDR3, taken from reference TRBV11-2 and TRBJ2-4): EAGVAQSPRYKIIEKRQSVAFWCNPISGHATLYWYQQILGQGPKLLIQFQNNGVVDDSQLPKDRFSAERLKGVDSTLKIQPAKLEDSAVYLCASSLDVVAKNIQYFGAGTRLSVL.

The chain employs TRBV5-3 and TRBJ2-1, with 9 bases lining up with TRBD1. TRBV5-3 is labeled an ORF, and its function is uncertain. The J segment lost 12 bases and the V segment lost 4 bases, leaving 11 bases of the junction unmatched. This CDR3 has 14 amino acids. Here the CDR3 DNA reads TGTGCCAGAAGCCGGGCCCCGACAGGGGGTAGGCAGTTCTTC. Translated, it gives CARSRAPTGGRQFF.

This clone was seen a single time. This chain connects TRBV6-5 to TRBJ2-1; D uncertain. The CDR3 runs 15 residues. V lost 7 bases and J 4 bases, leaving 17 bases between the germline ends. The V gene's germline CDR1 is MNHEY and CDR2 SVGAGI. The CDR3 loop is CASKSTRWDYNEQFF. The CDR3 DNA sequence: TGTGCCAGCAAATCCACCAGGTGGGATTACAATGAGCAGTTCTTC.

This clone was picked up one time. This chain connects TRBV10-1 to TRBJ2-7; D remains ambiguous. The CDR3 has 15 amino acids. The germline CDR1 and CDR2 sequences are WNHNN and SYGVQD (reference sequence). V was trimmed by 0 bases and J by 3 bases, leaving 12 bases between them. CDR3 region: CASSESNPGRYEQYF. CDR3 coding DNA: TGCGCCAGCAGTGAGTCGAACCCTGGACGCTACGAGCAGTACTTC.

The chain couples TRBV7-6 to TRBJ2-5; perhaps TRBD2 as D (7 bases). V was clipped by 0 bases and J by 11 bases, with 19 bases between them. The CDR3 spans 15 residues. CDR1 SGHVS and CDR2 FNYEAQ come from the germline V gene. The CDR3, as DNA: TGTGCCAGCAGCTTAGCGTCCGGGGGCGGGGGTGAGCAGTACTTC. Encoded protein: CASSLASGGGGEQYF. Together with reference TRBV7-6 and TRBJ2-5, the CDR3 gives the full variable domain: GAGVSQSPRYKVTKRGQDVALRCDPISGHVSLYWYRQALGQGPEFLTYFNYEAQQDKSGLPNDRFSAERPEGSISTLTIQRTEQRDSAMYRCASSLASGGGGEQYFGPGTRLLVL.